These 17 T cell receptor beta chains were all obtained from the same sample, sequenced in a study of naive and memory T cell subsets. Two oligonucleotides, mixed equimolar, formed the beta constant-region primer covering TRBC1 and TRBC2. TCRdb re-called the UMI-ligation and nested PCR reads with MiXCR, one entry per CDR3 protein. Found here are around 23,000 distinct CDR3 sequences, approximately 10% of them singletons; the top ten hold less than 20%. Sequences were obtained from central memory CD8+ T cells from blood. The origin of the receptors is a human donor in good health.

This clonotype has a count of ten or more. The chain is built from TRBV4-3 and TRBJ1-4; D is unresolved. The germline gives CDR1 LGHNA, CDR2 YSLEER. This CDR3 comprises 16 residues. V dropped 0 bases and J dropped 4 bases, with 12 bases sitting between them. The CDR3 here is CASSQDWQALNEKLFF. The CDR3 DNA reads as TGCGCCAGCAGCCAAGATTGGCAGGCTCTTAATGAAAAACTGTTTTTT.

In its sample, this clonotype ranks as medium-sized. The V gene is TRBV4-3, the J gene TRBJ2-7; TRBD2 matches 11 bases. CDR1 LGHNA and CDR2 YSLEER come from the germline V gene. J was trimmed by 0 bases and V by 0 bases; bases with no gene match: 4. CDR3 length: 17 residues. The CDR3 loop is CASSQDTSGSVSYEQYF. CDR3 coding DNA: TGCGCCAGCAGCCAAGATACTAGCGGGAGCGTCTCCTACGAGCAGTACTTC.

The V call is TRBV7-6, the J call TRBJ2-2, with TRBD2 matching over 9 bases. Germline V gene lookup returns CDR1 SGHVS and CDR2 FNYEAQ. The CDR3 has 16 residues. With 5 bases clipped from V and 7 bases from J, the junction kept 11 bases outside the gene matches. Here the CDR3 reads CASSRGTSLLVGELFF. CDR3 DNA sequence: TGTGCCAGCAGCCGGGGGACTAGCCTCCTTGTCGGGGAGCTGTTTTTT.

This clonotype showed up just a few times. V gene TRBV4-1 combines with J gene TRBJ1-1; the D gene is possibly TRBD1 (5 bases). The CDR3 is made up of 13 amino acids. The germline V and J ends were trimmed by 1 base and 8 bases, with 11 bases remaining between them. The germline CDR1 and CDR2 sequences are MGHRA and YSYEKL. This chain's CDR3 is CASSQGQGAEAFF. CDR3 nucleotide sequence: TGCGCCAGCAGCCAAGGGCAGGGCGCGGAAGCTTTCTTT.

This clonotype appeared a few times. The chain combines TRBV20-1 with TRBJ2-7; 9 bases are a match to TRBD2. V lost 1 base, J lost 3 bases, and 7 bases stayed unmatched. The CDR3 runs 15 residues. Germline V gene sequence: CDR1 DFQATT, CDR2 SNEGSKA (reference sequence). The CDR3 sequence: CSARGGTSSFYEQYF. The CDR3 DNA reads as TGCAGTGCTAGAGGCGGGACTAGCTCCTTCTACGAGCAGTACTTC.

By sample share, this clonotype is medium-sized. V usage is TRBV2 and J usage is TRBJ2-1; tentatively, D is TRBD2 (5 bases). The ends were cut back, 3 bases at V and 8 bases at J, with 17 bases in the middle. In germline, CDR1 is SNHLY, CDR2 FYNNEI. The CDR3 is made up of 15 amino acids. The CDR3 nucleotides are TGTGCCAGCAGTGAGTCCCCACGGGATTTCGATGAGCAGTTCTTC. As protein: CASSESPRDFDEQFF.

This clonotype came up many times. The chain has TRBV30 and TRBJ1-1, with D tentatively TRBD1 (5 bases). In germline, CDR1 is GTSNPN, CDR2 SVGIG (reference sequence). The V and J ends lost 7 bases and 1 base respectively, with 22 bases between them. The CDR3 contains 16 residues. The DNA of the CDR3 is TGTGCCTACCAATCGCCCACGGGACTCTCGAACACTGAAGCTTTCTTT. Protein product: CAYQSPTGLSNTEAFF. Filled out from reference TRBV30 and TRBJ1-1, the complete variable domain reads SQTIHQWPATLVQPVGSPLSLECTVEGTSNPNLYWYRQAAGRGLQLLFYSVGIGQISSEVPQNLSASRPQDRQFILSSKKLLLSDSGFYLCAYQSPTGLSNTEAFFGQGTRLTVV.

This CDR3 is CASSTPSAGGWTQYF. In nucleotides, the CDR3 is TGTGCCAGCAGCACGCCTTCAGCGGGAGGGTGGACCCAGTACTTC. The gene calls are TRBV11-2 and TRBJ2-5; 10 bases map to TRBD2. Germline V CDR1 and CDR2: SGHAT, FQNNGV. V gave up 5 bases and J gave up 7 bases; unmatched junction bases: 10. The CDR3 covers 15 residues.

On this clonotype: No conserved phenylalanine or tryptophan ends this CDR3, so it is likely a read error. The limits of the CDR3 on the DNA are not certain, so only TCRdb's listed CDR3 is given. V and J are TRBV29-1 and TRBJ1-5; the table names TRBD1, a call not compared with the DNA. Inclusive of both ends, the CDR3 amounts to 14 amino acids. CDR1 is SQVTM, CDR2 ANQGSEA, per germline. The CDR3 reads CSVEESGGNQPQKV.

There are many counts of this clonotype. V and J are TRBV12-3 or TRBV12-4 and TRBJ1-2; D is unclear. Trimming removed 5 bases from V and 4 bases from J, with 23 bases in between. This CDR3 comprises 17 residues. CDR3 coding DNA: TGTGCCAGCAGTCCCCCCTCGCTTGGCACTACGCCCTATGGCTACACCTTC. This sequence encodes CASSPPSLGTTPYGYTF.

This clonotype was picked up a small number of times. The rearrangement joins TRBV4-3 to TRBJ2-7; 7 bases map to TRBD1. The CDR3 contains 19 residues. The ends lost 0 bases at V and 4 bases at J; junction bases unmatched: 18. Germline V gene lookup returns CDR1 LGHNA and CDR2 YSLEER. This chain's CDR3 is CASSQDIGTDTSWAYEQYF. Here the CDR3 DNA reads TGCGCCAGCAGCCAAGACATAGGGACAGATACAAGTTGGGCTTACGAGCAGTACTTC.

The sample holds a few counts of this clonotype. V is TRBV5-1 and J is TRBJ2-1, with 10 positions matching TRBD2. This CDR3 region has 14 residues. Germline CDR1 reads SGHRS; CDR2 reads YFSETQ. J lost 4 bases, V lost 7 bases, and 5 bases had no gene match. In DNA form, the CDR3 reads TGCGCCAGCTCGGGACTAGCGAATTACAATGAGCAGTTCTTC. Its protein product is CASSGLANYNEQFF.

This chain connects TRBV15 to TRBJ2-7, with D perhaps matching TRBD2 (6 bases). The CDR3 consists of 14 residues. The V end lost 3 bases, the J end lost 0 bases, and 9 bases lay between the germline ends. The germline CDR1 and CDR2 sequences are LNHNV and YYDKDF (reference sequence). The CDR3 nucleotides read TGTGCCACCAGCAGGGAGGGCACCTCCTACGAGCAGTACTTC. Encoded protein: CATSREGTSYEQYF.

The chain is built from TRBV28 and TRBJ2-3; the D gene could be TRBD1 or TRBD2 (6 bases each). CDR3 length equals 16 residues. Trimming removed 2 bases from V and 0 bases from J, with 12 bases in between. Germline V lookup: CDR1 MDHEN, CDR2 SYDVKM. The CDR3 spells CASSLGGGFSTDTQYF. For the CDR3, the DNA is TGTGCCAGCAGTTTAGGAGGGGGGTTTAGCACAGATACGCAGTATTTT.

This clonotype was recorded many times. This chain connects TRBV5-4 to TRBJ1-2, with TRBD1 identical over 7 bases. Trimming at V came to 3 bases and at J to 2 bases, leaving 4 bases not matched to a gene. This CDR3 is built from 14 residues. The germline CDR1 and CDR2 sequences are SGHNT and YYREEE (reference sequence). CDR3 in DNA: TGTGCCAGCAGCTCCCGGACAGGCAACTATGGCTACACCTTC. It is translated as CASSSRTGNYGYTF.

This clonotype was counted only a few times. This rearrangement joins TRBV20-1 to TRBJ2-6; D is unclear. The germline V and J ends were trimmed by 0 bases and 4 bases, with 10 bases remaining between them. Per germline, CDR1 DFQATT and CDR2 SNEGSKA (reference sequence). The CDR3 is 15 amino acids. This chain's CDR3 is CSARDLPEGANVLTF. Here the CDR3 DNA reads TGCAGTGCTAGAGACCTTCCCGAGGGGGCCAACGTCCTGACTTTC.

This clonotype was detected many times. The chain joins TRBV7-9 to TRBJ2-1, with a tentative D call TRBD1 (6 bases). V was shortened by 3 bases and J by 8 bases, with 11 bases between the two germline ends. The CDR3 is made up of 13 amino acids. CDR1 is SEHNR and CDR2 is FQNEAQ in the germline V gene (reference sequence). The CDR3, as DNA: TGTGCCAGCAGCTTGCAGGGGATCCATGAGCAGTTCTTC. Encoded protein: CASSLQGIHEQFF.